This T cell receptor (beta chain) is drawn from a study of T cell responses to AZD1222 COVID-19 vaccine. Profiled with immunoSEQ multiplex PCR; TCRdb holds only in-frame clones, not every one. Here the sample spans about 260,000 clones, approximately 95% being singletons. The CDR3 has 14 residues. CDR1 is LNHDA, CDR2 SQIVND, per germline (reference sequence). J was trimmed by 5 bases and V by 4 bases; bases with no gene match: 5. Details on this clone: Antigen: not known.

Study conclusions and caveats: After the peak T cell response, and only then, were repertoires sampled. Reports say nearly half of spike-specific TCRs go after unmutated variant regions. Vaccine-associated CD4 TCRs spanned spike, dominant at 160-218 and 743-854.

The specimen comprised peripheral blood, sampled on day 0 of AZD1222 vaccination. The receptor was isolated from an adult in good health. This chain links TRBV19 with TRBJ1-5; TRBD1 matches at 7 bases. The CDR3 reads CASSRAQGDQPQHF. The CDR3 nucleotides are TGTGCCAGTAGTAGGGCCCAGGGGGATCAGCCCCAGCATTTT.